This TCR beta chain comes out of a study of T-cell memory formation after mild COVID-19 (dated by TCRdb to 2020 to 2023). Context from the whole study: Most TCR sequence clusters were specific to one of the two donors. T-cell clones expanding and contracting after mild COVID-19 in a couple of donors were tracked by longitudinal TCRalpha and TCRbeta repertoire sequencing. The cohort comprised two young, previously healthy adult volunteers, one female and one male.

The CDR3 runs 14 residues from the cysteine to the phenylalanine. The DNA shown is the 42-base CDR3, in frame from base 1. CDR1 SGDLS and CDR2 YYNGEE are derived from the germline V gene. The junction carries 8 bases between V and J, which are trimmed by 0 bases and 4 bases respectively. Ficoll-Paque density gradient centrifugation was the method used to isolate PBMCs. What the study reported, not specific to this receptor: Some responding clones were detected in pre-infection memory, suggesting pre-existing cross-reactive memory T cells joined the SARS-CoV-2 response. Clones contracting from day 15 to 85 had balanced CD4/CD8 phenotypes, while a second wave expanding from day 15 to 37 was biased towards CD4+. Contracting CD4+ clones turned up mainly in the CM and EM memory subsets, whereas EMRA was where CD8+ clones were enriched. Whether the second-wave clones peaking on day 37 were SARS-CoV-2 specific was not confirmed. Only two mild cases were covered by the study, and larger cohorts that include severe cases with pre-infection samples were considered necessary.

In this sample, this clonotype turned up many times. Its antigen remains unidentified. Base-call qualities are not available, and no considerably larger clone is one nucleotide away. TCRdb names Illumina NovaSeq 6000 as the instrument used. Using 5'RACE with constant-segment primers, TCRalpha and TCRbeta cDNA libraries were constructed, with sample barcodes and unique molecular identifiers added in the process. Trizol reagent was used to extract RNA from every sample. The libraries were amplified in two PCR steps, and the second step added a second sample barcode and Illumina TruSeq adapters. Sequencing of the libraries was done on an Illumina NovaSeq, producing 2 x 150 bp paired-end reads. In the source study's methods: The reads were demultiplexed and collapsed into UMI-guided consensus sequences using migec v1.2.7. Using mixcr v2.1.11, UMI consensuses were aligned to TRA and TRB V and J templates and then assembled into clonotypes. A clonotype was counted as expanded or contracted only when both edgeR and NoisET called the clonotype significant, with the noise models trained on biological replicates. For edgeR calls, a false discovery rate-adjusted p below 0.01 and a log2 fold-change threshold of 1 were applied. As an exploratory analysis of dynamics, PCA with hierarchical clustering was applied to max-normalized trajectories of the 1000 most abundant clonotypes. The CD4 or CD8 phenotype of responding clones was assigned using the separately sequenced CD4+ and CD8+ repertoires. The public reads were reprocessed in TCRdb via fastp at Q25 and MiXCR, keeping in-frame beta chains. Every CDR3 protein is listed once, alongside the most common genes and DNA of its rows. Here the V and J calls rest on TCRdb's processing, not on the authors' analysis. Within this sample are under 450,000 distinct CDR3 sequences, with less than 25% of them counted one time only. Jointly, the top ten make up over 10% of the sample.

Sequences were obtained from PBMCs or a T cell subset sorted from them (not recorded which). This sequence was found in an adult woman who had mild COVID-19 (a few samples of this study predate the infection). The sample titles of this study are shuffled in the database, so cell type and time point are left out; the donor was told from shared clones. The rearrangement joined TRBV9 to TRBJ1-5, with no D gene named confidently. The CDR3 protein is CASSVDGSNQPQHF. The DNA is as follows: TGTGCCAGCAGCGTAGACGGGAGTAATCAGCCCCAGCATTTT.